Below, 9 T cell receptor beta chains from the same sample are listed, as sequenced in a study of blood T cells in healthy people across ages. The use of a sample-barcoded 5' primer and a J-beta primer mix characterized a second PCR of 7 to 11 cycles. TCRdb re-called the 5' RACE reads with MiXCR, one entry per CDR3 protein. The table lists about 1.8 million distinct CDR3 sequences, less than 50% of them singletons, with roughly 2% in the top ten. The specimen was blood. The source of these receptors is a woman aged 40 to 55 in good health.

Only a few counts were recorded for this clonotype. The chain recombines TRBV12-3 or TRBV12-4 with TRBJ2-6, with D uncertain. The V and J ends lost 6 bases and 0 bases respectively, with 9 bases between them. The CDR3 length is 15 residues. CDR3 loop: CASRQTSSGANVLTF. In DNA form, the CDR3 reads TGTGCCAGCAGACAAACATCCTCTGGGGCCAACGTCCTGACTTTC.

V is TRBV13 and J is TRBJ2-6, with D hard to call. Germline V gene data show CDR1 as PRHDT and CDR2 as FYEKMQ (reference sequence). The CDR3 is 17 amino acids. Between the trimmed V and J ends, which lost 0 bases and 0 bases, there was a span of 9 bases. In DNA, the CDR3 is TGTGCCAGCAGCTTAGGCCCCCTTGCCTCTGGGGCCAACGTCCTGACTTTC. Protein product: CASSLGPLASGANVLTF.

V gene TRBV6-5 combines with J gene TRBJ2-1; D not resolved. Per the germline V gene, CDR1 is MNHEY and CDR2 is SVGAGI. Trimming removed 6 bases at V and 6 bases at J, with 12 bases between. The CDR3 length is 13 residues. Here the CDR3 DNA reads TGTGCCAGCAGGTATCCGGTGGGCAATGAGCAGTTCTTC. This gives the protein CASRYPVGNEQFF.

This clonotype was recorded only once. The chain carries TRBV29-1 and TRBJ2-3, with D perhaps TRBD1 (5 bases). This CDR3 is 15 amino acids long. The ends were cut back, 2 bases at V and 3 bases at J, with 15 bases in the middle. Per the germline V gene, CDR1 is SQVTM and CDR2 is ANQGSEA. The CDR3 spells CSVERQGLVTDTQYF. Written as DNA, the CDR3 is TGCAGCGTTGAACGGCAGGGTCTTGTTACAGATACGCAGTATTTT.

This chain connects TRBV6-1 to TRBJ2-7, with 8 positions matching TRBD2. The CDR3 sequence is 14 residues long. The trim removed 11 bases at V and 0 bases at J, leaving 9 bases unmatched. From germline, CDR1 is MNHNS and CDR2 SASEGT. CDR3 region: CAGREGRSSYEQYF. The CDR3 DNA sequence: TGTGCCGGCCGGGAGGGAAGGAGCTCCTACGAGCAGTACTTC.

This clonotype was seen a handful of times. The V gene is TRBV24-1, the J gene TRBJ1-2; tentatively, D is TRBD1 (5 bases). This CDR3 contains 14 residues. V gave up 4 bases and J gave up 4 bases, with 12 bases separating them. CDR1 is KGHDR, CDR2 SFDVKD, per germline. CDR3 residues: CATSDLRDGYGYTF. DNA for the CDR3: TGTGCCACCAGTGACCTTCGGGACGGCTATGGCTACACCTTC.

The rearrangement uses TRBV12-3 or TRBV12-4 and TRBJ1-2, with D possibly TRBD1 on 6 matching bases. Trimming removed 7 bases at V and 3 bases at J, with 15 bases between. The length of the CDR3 is 14 residues. In DNA form, the CDR3 reads TGTGCCAGCACCAAAGGGGGGGCAGACTATGGCTACACCTTC. Translation gives CASTKGGADYGYTF.

J is TRBJ1-4 and V is TRBV7-9; a weak D match, TRBD1 (5 bases). Germline CDR1 is SEHNR and CDR2 is FQNEAQ (reference sequence). V shed 2 bases and J shed 5 bases, with 12 bases lying between them. The length of the CDR3 is 15 residues. The CDR3 spells CASSLKGTLNEKLFF. Here the CDR3 DNA reads TGTGCCAGCAGCTTAAAGGGGACTCTAAATGAAAAACTGTTTTTT.

The genes are TRBV7-2 and TRBJ2-3, with a possible D match to TRBD1 (6 bases). The V gene lost 5 bases and the J gene lost 2 bases, with 17 bases spanning the gap. Germline-derived CDR1 and CDR2 are SGHTA and FQGNSA. The CDR3 totals 16 residues. CDR3 sequence reads: CASSLGYRANTDTQYF. The CDR3 nucleotides read TGTGCCAGCAGCCTTGGTTACAGGGCAAACACAGATACGCAGTATTTT.